These 23 T cell receptor beta chains share one sample of origin, sequenced in a study of blood T cell repertoires in COVID-19. Here immunoSEQ multiplex PCR was the method, and the copy in TCRdb shows in-frame clones only, minus some. The sample gives 230,000 or so clones, 65% to 85% of which show up once; roughly 3.1% is in the top ten. Source material: PBMCs or T cells enriched from blood (not recorded which). These receptors came from a middle-aged man who had recovered from COVID-19.

This chain connects TRBV10-1 to TRBJ1-1, with a possible D match to TRBD1 (5 bases). The CDR3 sequence is 14 residues long. V dropped 0 bases and J dropped 1 base, with 6 bases sitting between them. CDR1 WNHNN and CDR2 SYGVQD come from the germline V gene (reference sequence). The CDR3 loop is CASSESGPNTEAFF. CDR3 nucleotide sequence: TGCGCCAGCAGTGAGTCGGGGCCGAACACTGAAGCTTTCTTT.

This rearrangement joins TRBV7-8 to TRBJ2-7; D ambiguous. Germline V lookup: CDR1 SGHVS, CDR2 FQNEAQ. CDR3 length: 14 amino acids. V was cut by 1 base and J by 6 bases, with 13 bases left in between. CDR3 sequence reads: CASSLGFPSPEQYF. The CDR3 DNA follows: TGTGCCAGCAGCTTAGGTTTCCCTAGTCCCGAGCAGTACTTC.

Worth noting for this clone: This CDR3 is also generated by other DNA sequences in the sample. This chain connects TRBV24-1 to TRBJ2-3, with 9 bases aligning to TRBD1. This CDR3 is built from 15 residues. J gave up 1 base and V 4 bases, and 2 bases lay outside the gene matches. Germline V gene sequence: CDR1 KGHDR, CDR2 SFDVKD. The CDR3 loop is CATSDRTGGTDTQYF. CDR3 in DNA: TGTGCCACCAGTGACCGGACAGGGGGCACAGATACGCAGTATTTT.

The chain recombines TRBV11-1 with TRBJ2-2; D is undetermined. CDR3 size: 13 residues. CDR1 SGHAT and CDR2 FQDESV come from the germline V gene (reference sequence). V was cut by 5 bases and J by 7 bases, with 11 bases left in between. The CDR3 is CASSPGVDGELFF. CDR3 DNA: TGTGCCAGCAGCCCCGGTGTAGACGGGGAGCTGTTTTTT. Full variable domain (missing parts from reference TRBV11-1 and TRBJ2-2): EAEVAQSPRYKITEKSQAVAFWCDPISGHATLYWYRQILGQGPELLVQFQDESVVDDSQLPKDRFSAERLKGVDSTLKIQPAELGDSAMYLCASSPGVDGELFFGEGSRLTVL.

The DNA of the CDR3 is TGTGCCAGCAGCTTAGCTCTAAATTCACCCCTCCACTTT. Translated, it gives CASSLALNSPLHF. V usage is TRBV11-2 and J usage is TRBJ1-6; no firm D call. Germline CDR1 and CDR2: SGHAT and FQNNGV. V lost 1 base, J lost 7 bases, and 5 bases lay in between. The CDR3 consists of 13 residues.

This clone was recorded only once. The chain joins TRBV4-2 to TRBJ2-1, with 8 bases that match TRBD2. The CDR3 spans 16 residues. The V segment lost 4 bases and the J segment 0 bases; nucleotides outside the gene matches: 5. Germline CDR1 reads LGHNA; CDR2 reads YNFKEQ. The CDR3 here is CASSPSRGGSYNEQFF. The DNA for the CDR3 is TGTGCCAGCAGCCCGTCACGGGGGGGCTCCTACAATGAGCAGTTCTTC.

The chain links TRBV7-2 to TRBJ2-1; D remains unclear. Germline V gene sequence: CDR1 SGHTA, CDR2 FQGNSA. V lost 1 base and J lost 0, with 7 bases in between. This CDR3 region has 15 residues. CDR3 amino acids: CASSLGSGSYNEQFF. CDR3 DNA sequence: TGTGCCAGCAGCTTAGGGTCAGGCTCCTACAATGAGCAGTTCTTC.

The V and J genes are TRBV3-1 (or the pseudogene TRBV3-2) and TRBJ1-6; a weak D match, TRBD1 (6 bases). Trimming pared 3 bases from V and 9 bases from J, leaving 12 bases between. The CDR3 has 14 amino acids. Germline CDR1 is LGHDT and CDR2 is YNNKEL (reference sequence). CDR3: CASSQLRGSSPLHF. The CDR3, as DNA: TGTGCCAGCAGCCAGCTAAGGGGGTCTTCACCCCTCCACTTT.

CDR3 DNA: TGTGCCAGCAGTAAAAGACAGGGCAGTAATCAGCCCCAGCATTTT. This sequence encodes CASSKRQGSNQPQHF. The chain recombines TRBV28 with TRBJ1-5, with 7 bases identical to TRBD1. The CDR3 sequence is 15 residues long. The junction had 8 bases not matched to a gene; V was cut back by 5 bases and J by 4 bases. Germline V gene data show CDR1 as MDHEN and CDR2 as SYDVKM.

The chain is built from TRBV12-3 or TRBV12-4 and TRBJ1-6, with 7 bases matching TRBD1. With 4 bases clipped from V and 10 bases from J, the junction kept 1 base outside the gene matches. The CDR3 totals 12 residues. In nucleotides, the CDR3 is TGTGCCAGCAGTTCAGGGGGATCACCCCTCCACTTT. It is translated as CASSSGGSPLHF.

The chain is built from TRBV7-9 and TRBJ2-5; D is possibly TRBD1 (5 bases). The V and J ends lost 5 bases and 13 bases respectively, with 20 bases between them. The CDR3 extends over 13 amino acids. The germline V gene encodes CDR1 SEHNR and CDR2 FQNEAQ (reference sequence). DNA for the CDR3: TGTGCCAGCAGCGCCAGGGTTAGGGCCCCCCCGTACTTC. Amino acids: CASSARVRAPPYF.

This clone was counted only a few times. This sequence joins TRBV7-3 and TRBJ1-2, with TRBD1 as a possible D gene (6 bases). In germline, CDR1 is SGHTA, CDR2 FQGTGA. The CDR3 consists of 15 residues. V was shortened by 1 base and J by 4 bases, with 13 bases between the two germline ends. The CDR3 sequence is CASSLNGQTGYGYTF. The CDR3 DNA reads TGTGCCAGCAGCTTAAATGGGCAGACAGGCTATGGCTACACCTTC.

The DNA of the CDR3 is TGCAGTGCTAGTTCCCGACATAGCAATCAGCCCCAGCATTTT. Its translation is CSASSRHSNQPQHF. The chain employs TRBV20-1 and TRBJ1-5; D unclear. The CDR3 is 14 amino acids. The germline gives CDR1 DFQATT, CDR2 SNEGSKA (reference sequence). The germline V and J ends were trimmed by 3 bases and 0 bases, with 9 bases remaining between them.

This clone was counted only a few times. The rearrangement joins TRBV7-3 to TRBJ2-1, with 7 bases that match TRBD2. The CDR3 consists of 16 residues. CDR1 is SGHTA, CDR2 FQGTGA, per germline. J gave up 5 bases and V 1 base, and 8 bases lay outside the gene matches. CDR3 nucleotide sequence: TGTGCCAGCAGCTTAATCGCTAGCGGTTACAACAATGAGCAGTTCTTC. Translating it yields CASSLIASGYNNEQFF. Variable domain in full (rest from reference TRBV7-3 and TRBJ2-1): GAGVSQTPSNKVTEKGKYVELRCDPISGHTALYWYRQSLGQGPEFLIYFQGTGAADDSGLPNDRFFAVRPEGSVSTLKIQRTERGDSAVYLCASSLIASGYNNEQFFGPGTRLTVL.

The rearrangement uses TRBV6-5 and TRBJ1-3; D unclear. The CDR3 extends over 12 amino acids. Per germline, CDR1 MNHEY and CDR2 SVGAGI. V was pared by 7 bases and J by 2 bases, with 6 bases between. CDR3 sequence: CASTGTGNTIYF. As DNA, the CDR3 is TGTGCCAGCACCGGGACTGGAAACACCATATATTTT.

The chain recombines TRBV7-8 with TRBJ1-1; D may be TRBD1 (6 bases). This CDR3 has 16 residues. CDR1 SGHVS and CDR2 FQNEAQ come from the germline V gene. The V end was cut by 3 bases, the J end by 2 bases, with 16 bases between. CDR3 amino acids: CASSFGQLGINTEAFF. The CDR3 nucleotides are TGTGCCAGCAGCTTTGGACAGCTAGGAATTAACACTGAAGCTTTCTTT.

This chain links TRBV7-3 with TRBJ2-5; TRBD2 is a possible D gene (5 bases). The V and J ends lost 5 bases and 0 bases respectively, with 13 bases between them. The CDR3 spans 15 residues. The germline CDR1 and CDR2 sequences are SGHTA and FQGTGA. CDR3 protein: CASSPQSGNQETQYF. The CDR3 DNA is TGTGCCAGCAGCCCCCAGTCCGGGAACCAAGAGACCCAGTACTTC.

This chain joins TRBV30 and TRBJ1-5; TRBD1 might be the D (5 bases). This CDR3 spans 15 amino acids. V was cut by 5 bases and J by 1 base, with 15 bases left in between. Germline V CDR1 and CDR2: GTSNPN, SVGIG (reference sequence). The CDR3 is CAWGHRYPSNQPQHF. The CDR3, as DNA: TGTGCCTGGGGCCACAGGTACCCGAGCAATCAGCCCCAGCATTTT.

V gene TRBV19 combines with J gene TRBJ2-7; TRBD2 matches 8 bases. This CDR3 contains 14 residues. Germline-derived CDR1 and CDR2 are LNHDA and SQIVND (reference sequence). Trimming at V came to 8 bases and at J to 3 bases, leaving 9 bases not matched to a gene. The CDR3 coding sequence is TGTGCCAGTCATGAGAGCGGGAGTTTCTACGAGCAGTACTTC. Translating it yields CASHESGSFYEQYF.

The V gene is TRBV30, the J gene TRBJ1-1; the D is unclear. Germline V gives CDR1 GTSNPN, CDR2 SVGIG (reference sequence). This CDR3 has 17 amino acids. V lost 2 bases and J lost 1, with 20 bases in between. The DNA of the CDR3 is TGTGCCTGGAGTTTAGACAACCTCAACCCCCAGAACACTGAAGCTTTCTTT. Protein sequence: CAWSLDNLNPQNTEAFF. The variable domain in full, with the rest retrieved from reference TRBV30 and TRBJ1-1, is SQTIHQWPATLVQPVGSPLSLECTVEGTSNPNLYWYRQAAGRGLQLLFYSVGIGQISSEVPQNLSASRPQDRQFILSSKKLLLSDSGFYLCAWSLDNLNPQNTEAFFGQGTRLTVV.

This rearrangement joins TRBV24-1 to TRBJ2-1, with 9 bases matching TRBD2. The CDR3 has 16 residues. The ends lost 3 bases at V and 7 bases at J; junction bases unmatched: 9. From germline, CDR1 is KGHDR and CDR2 SFDVKD. CDR3 in DNA: TGTGCCACCAGTGATCGATCAGGGACTAGCCTGAATGAGCAGTTCTTC. Its translation: CATSDRSGTSLNEQFF.

This clone was seen a handful of times. V usage is TRBV5-5 and J usage is TRBJ2-7; TRBD1 matches 8 bases. Germline lookup yields CDR1 SGHKS and CDR2 YYEKEE (reference sequence). V shed 0 bases, J shed 5 bases, and the junction held 4 bases outside the gene matches. The CDR3 has 14 amino acids. The CDR3, as DNA: TGTGCCAGCAGCTTGGGACAGGGGCCCAACGAGCAGTACTTC. As protein: CASSLGQGPNEQYF.

This sequence joins TRBV7-8 and TRBJ2-3; D gene ambiguous. Germline lookup yields CDR1 SGHVS and CDR2 FQNEAQ. The CDR3 sequence is 15 residues long. V was trimmed by 0 bases and J by 3 bases, leaving 10 bases between them. Here the CDR3 DNA reads TGTGCCAGCAGCTTAGCCCTCGTACGGACAGATACGCAGTATTTT. Translating it yields CASSLALVRTDTQYF.